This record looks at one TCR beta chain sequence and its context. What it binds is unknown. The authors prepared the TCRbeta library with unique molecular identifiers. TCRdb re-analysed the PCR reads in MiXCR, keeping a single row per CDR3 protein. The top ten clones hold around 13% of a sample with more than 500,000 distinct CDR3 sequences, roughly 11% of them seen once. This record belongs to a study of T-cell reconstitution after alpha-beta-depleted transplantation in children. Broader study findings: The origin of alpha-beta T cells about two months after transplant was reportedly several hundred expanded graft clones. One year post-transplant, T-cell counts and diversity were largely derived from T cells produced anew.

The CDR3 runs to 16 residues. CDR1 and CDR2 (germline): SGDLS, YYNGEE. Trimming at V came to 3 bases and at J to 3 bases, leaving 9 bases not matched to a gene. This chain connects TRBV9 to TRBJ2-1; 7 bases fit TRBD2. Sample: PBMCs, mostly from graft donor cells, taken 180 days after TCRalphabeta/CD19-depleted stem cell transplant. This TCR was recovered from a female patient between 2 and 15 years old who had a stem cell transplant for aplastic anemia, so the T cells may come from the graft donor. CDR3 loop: CASSGGGGSNYNEQFF. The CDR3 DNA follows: TGTGCCAGCAGCGGCGGGGGAGGGAGCAACTACAATGAGCAGTTCTTC.